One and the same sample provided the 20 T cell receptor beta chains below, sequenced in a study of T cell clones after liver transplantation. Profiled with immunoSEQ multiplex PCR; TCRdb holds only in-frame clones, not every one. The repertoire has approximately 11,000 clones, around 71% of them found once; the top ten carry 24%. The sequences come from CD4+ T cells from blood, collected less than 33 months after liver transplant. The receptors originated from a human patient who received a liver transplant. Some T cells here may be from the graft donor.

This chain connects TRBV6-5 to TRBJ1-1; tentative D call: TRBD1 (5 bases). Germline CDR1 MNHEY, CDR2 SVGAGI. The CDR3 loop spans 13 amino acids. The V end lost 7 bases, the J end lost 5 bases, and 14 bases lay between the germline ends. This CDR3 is CASMVGGGTEAFF. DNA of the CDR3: TGTGCCAGCATGGTGGGGGGGGGAACTGAAGCTTTCTTT.

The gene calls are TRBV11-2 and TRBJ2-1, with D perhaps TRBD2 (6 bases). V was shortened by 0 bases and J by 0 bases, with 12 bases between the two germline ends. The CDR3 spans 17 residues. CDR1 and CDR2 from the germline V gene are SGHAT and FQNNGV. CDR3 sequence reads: CASSLDFRRGSYNEQFF. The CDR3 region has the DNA TGTGCCAGCAGCTTAGATTTTAGGCGGGGCTCCTACAATGAGCAGTTCTTC.

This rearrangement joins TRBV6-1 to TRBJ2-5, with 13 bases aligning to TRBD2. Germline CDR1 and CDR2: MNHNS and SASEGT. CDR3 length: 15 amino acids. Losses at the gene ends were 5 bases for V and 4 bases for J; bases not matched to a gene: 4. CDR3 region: CASSSTSGGAETQYF. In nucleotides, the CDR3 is TGTGCCAGCAGTAGCACTAGCGGGGGGGCAGAGACCCAGTACTTC.

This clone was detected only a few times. The DNA of the CDR3 is TGCGCCAGCAGTCCCAGAGCGGGAGGCTCCTACAATGAGCAGTTCTTC. It is translated as CASSPRAGGSYNEQFF. The chain couples TRBV10-1 to TRBJ2-1; TRBD2 aligns across 9 bases. Germline values: CDR1 WNHNN, CDR2 SYGVQD (reference sequence). V shed 5 bases, J shed 0 bases, and the junction held 5 bases outside the gene matches. The CDR3 length is 16 residues.

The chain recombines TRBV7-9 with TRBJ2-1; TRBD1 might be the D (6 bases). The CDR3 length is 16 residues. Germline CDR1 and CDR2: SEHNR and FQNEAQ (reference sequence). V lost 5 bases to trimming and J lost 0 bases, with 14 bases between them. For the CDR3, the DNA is TGTGCCAGCAGCCCTAGGGGGAAGTACTCCTACAATGAGCAGTTCTTC. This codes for CASSPRGKYSYNEQFF.

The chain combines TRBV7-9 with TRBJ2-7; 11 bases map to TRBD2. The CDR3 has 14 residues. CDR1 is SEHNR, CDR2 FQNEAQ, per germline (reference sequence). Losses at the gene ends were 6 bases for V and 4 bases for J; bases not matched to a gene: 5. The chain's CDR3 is CASSSGTSGYEQYF. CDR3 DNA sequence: TGTGCCAGCAGTTCAGGGACTAGCGGATACGAGCAGTACTTC.

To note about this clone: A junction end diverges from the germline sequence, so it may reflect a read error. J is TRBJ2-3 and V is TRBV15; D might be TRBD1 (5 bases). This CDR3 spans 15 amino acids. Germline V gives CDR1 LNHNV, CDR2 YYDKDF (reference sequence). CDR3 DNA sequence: TGTGCCACCAGCGGAGAGACAGAGTACACAGATACGCAGTATTTT. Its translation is CATSGETEYTDTQYF.

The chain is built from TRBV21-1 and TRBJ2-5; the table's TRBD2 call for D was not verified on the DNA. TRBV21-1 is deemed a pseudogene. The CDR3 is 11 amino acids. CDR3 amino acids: CASSKEKTQYF. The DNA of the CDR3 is TGTGCCAGCAGCAAGGAGAAGACCCAGTACTTC.

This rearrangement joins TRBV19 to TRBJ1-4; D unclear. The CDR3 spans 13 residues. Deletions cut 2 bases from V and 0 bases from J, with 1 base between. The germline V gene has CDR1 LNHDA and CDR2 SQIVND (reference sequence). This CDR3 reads CASSITTNEKLFF. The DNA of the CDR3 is TGTGCCAGTAGTATAACAACTAATGAAAAACTGTTTTTT.

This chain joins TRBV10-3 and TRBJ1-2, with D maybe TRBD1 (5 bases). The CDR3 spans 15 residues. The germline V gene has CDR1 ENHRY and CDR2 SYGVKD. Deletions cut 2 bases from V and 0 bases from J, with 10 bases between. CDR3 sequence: CAISEPGTANYGYTF. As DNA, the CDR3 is TGTGCCATCAGTGAGCCGGGGACGGCTAACTATGGCTACACCTTC.

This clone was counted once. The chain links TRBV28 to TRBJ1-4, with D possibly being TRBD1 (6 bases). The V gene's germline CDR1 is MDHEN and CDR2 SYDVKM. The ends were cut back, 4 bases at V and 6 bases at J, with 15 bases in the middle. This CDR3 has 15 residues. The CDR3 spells CASSYSGDMDEKLFF. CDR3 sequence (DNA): TGTGCCAGCAGTTACTCAGGGGATATGGATGAAAAACTGTTTTTT.

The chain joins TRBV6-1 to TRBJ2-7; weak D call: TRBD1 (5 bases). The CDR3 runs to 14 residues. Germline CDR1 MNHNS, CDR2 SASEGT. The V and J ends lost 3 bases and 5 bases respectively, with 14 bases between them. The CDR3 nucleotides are TGTGCCAGCAGTGATTGGGTAGGGGAAGACGAGCAGTACTTC. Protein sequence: CASSDWVGEDEQYF.

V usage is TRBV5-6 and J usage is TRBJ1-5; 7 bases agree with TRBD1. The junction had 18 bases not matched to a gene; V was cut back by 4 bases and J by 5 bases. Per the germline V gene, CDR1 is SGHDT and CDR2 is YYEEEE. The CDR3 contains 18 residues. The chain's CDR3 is CASSQLARPDREYQPQHF. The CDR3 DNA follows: TGTGCCAGCAGCCAGCTTGCACGCCCCGACAGGGAATATCAGCCCCAGCATTTT. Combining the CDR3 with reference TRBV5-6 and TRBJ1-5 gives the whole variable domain DAGVTQSPTHLIKTRGQQVTLRCSPKSGHDTVSWYQQALGQGPQFIFQYYEEEERQRGNFPDRFSGHQFPNYSSELNVNALLLGDSALYLCASSQLARPDREYQPQHFGDGTRLSIL.

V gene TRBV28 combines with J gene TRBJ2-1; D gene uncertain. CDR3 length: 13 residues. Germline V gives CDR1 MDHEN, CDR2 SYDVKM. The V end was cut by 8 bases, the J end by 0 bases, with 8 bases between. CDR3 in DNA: TGTGCCAGCTCCCAGGCCTCCTACAATGAGCAGTTCTTC. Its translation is CASSQASYNEQFF.

The CDR3: CASSDMANNEKLFF. The CDR3 nucleotides read TGTGCCAGCAGTGACATGGCAAATAATGAAAAACTGTTTTTT. The chain employs TRBV6-1 and TRBJ1-4; D gene unclear. The CDR3 has 14 amino acids. Germline V gene data show CDR1 as MNHNS and CDR2 as SASEGT. Trimming removed 3 bases from V and 4 bases from J, with 9 bases in between.

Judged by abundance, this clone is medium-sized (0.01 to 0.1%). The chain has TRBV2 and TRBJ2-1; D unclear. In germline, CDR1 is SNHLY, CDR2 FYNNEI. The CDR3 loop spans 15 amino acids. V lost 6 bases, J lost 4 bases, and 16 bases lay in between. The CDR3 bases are TGTGCCAGCAGACGAGGATCGGCAGCGTACAATGAGCAGTTCTTC. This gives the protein CASRRGSAAYNEQFF.

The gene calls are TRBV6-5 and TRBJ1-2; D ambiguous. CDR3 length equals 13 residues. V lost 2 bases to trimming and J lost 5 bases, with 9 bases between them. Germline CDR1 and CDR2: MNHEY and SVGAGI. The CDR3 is CASSYGETYGYTF. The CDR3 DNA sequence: TGTGCCAGCAGTTACGGGGAAACGTATGGCTACACCTTC.

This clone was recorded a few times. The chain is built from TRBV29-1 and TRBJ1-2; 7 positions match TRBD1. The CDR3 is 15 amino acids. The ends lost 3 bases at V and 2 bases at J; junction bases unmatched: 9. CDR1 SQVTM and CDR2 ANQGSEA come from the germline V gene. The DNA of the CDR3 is TGCAGCGTTGATGAGGGGGCGATAGGAAACTATGGCTACACCTTC. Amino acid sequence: CSVDEGAIGNYGYTF.

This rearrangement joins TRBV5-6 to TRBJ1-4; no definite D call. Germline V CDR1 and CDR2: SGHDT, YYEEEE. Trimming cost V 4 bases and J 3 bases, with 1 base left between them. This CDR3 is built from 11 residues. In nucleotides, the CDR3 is TGTGCCAGCAGCGCTAATGAAAAACTGTTTTTT. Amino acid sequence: CASSANEKLFF.

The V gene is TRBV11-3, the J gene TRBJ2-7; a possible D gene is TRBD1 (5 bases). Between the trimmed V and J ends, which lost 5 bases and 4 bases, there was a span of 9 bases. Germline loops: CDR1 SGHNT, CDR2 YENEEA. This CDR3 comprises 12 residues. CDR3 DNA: TGTGCCAGCAGCACCCAGGGTTACGAGCAGTACGTC. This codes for CASSTQGYEQYV.